These T cell receptor beta chains were read from a single sample in a study of OX40 agonist ivuxolimab in advanced cancers. TCRdb's table, derived via immunoSEQ multiplex PCR, lists solely in-frame clones and lacks some. Among about 14,000 clones listed, approximately 84% were seen once. Sequences were derived from CD4+ or CD8+ T cells sorted from blood, sampled in a trial of the OX40 agonist ivuxolimab. The receptors here all came from an adult with an advanced solid tumor such as melanoma, head and neck, liver or kidney cancer. Both conserved end residues are part of each CDR3. The D gene is left open where the match is weak. Where a row states a size, it is once, few, many or the class of an expanded clone; other rows omit it.

j_call d_call clone_size v_call cdr3_aa cdr3_nt
TRBJ2-7 . . TRBV7-9 CASSPGGWGRKAYEQYF TGTGCCAGCAGCCCTGGGGGGTGGGGGCGGAAAGCCTACGAGCAGTACTTC
TRBJ1-2 TRBD1 . TRBV7-9 CASSSDRYYGYTF TGTGCCAGCAGCTCGGACAGGTACTATGGCTACACCTTC
TRBJ2-3 . . TRBV7-6 CASSLEGPSTDTQYF TGTGCCAGCAGCTTAGAGGGACCTAGCACAGATACGCAGTATTTT
TRBJ1-1 . . TRBV6-5 CASMGGTEAFF TGTGCCAGCATGGGGGGGACTGAAGCTTTCTTT
TRBJ2-3 TRBD2 . TRBV7-6 CASSLGRGGTDTQYF TGTGCCAGCAGCTTAGGGCGGGGGGGCACAGATACGCAGTATTTT
TRBJ1-3 TRBD1 . TRBV9 CASSPTDRVSGNTIYF TGTGCCAGCAGCCCAACGGACAGGGTCTCTGGAAACACCATATATTTT
TRBJ2-5 TRBD2 . TRBV10-2 CASNVAGAETQYF TGCGCCAGCAATGTCGCGGGAGCAGAGACCCAGTACTTC
TRBJ2-2 . . TRBV4-3 CASSQDSNTGELFF TGCGCCAGCAGCCAAGACTCGAACACCGGGGAGCTGTTTTTT
TRBJ2-7 . . TRBV4-2 CASSQGWTAIYEQYF TGTGCCAGCAGCCAAGGCTGGACAGCAATCTACGAGCAGTACTTC
TRBJ2-7 . . TRBV11-3 CASSSGDNYEQYF TGTGCCAGCAGTTCGGGGGATAACTACGAGCAGTACTTC
TRBJ2-3 TRBD2 . TRBV7-9 CASSLSGGADTQYF TGTGCCAGCAGCTTAAGTGGGGGGGCAGATACGCAGTATTTT
TRBJ1-1 TRBD1 once TRBV11-3 CASSLSGQVNTEAFF TGTGCCAGCAGCTTATCGGGACAGGTGAACACTGAAGCTTTCTTT
TRBJ2-1 . . TRBV27 CASSLYRQNNEQFF TGTGCCAGCAGTTTATACAGACAAAACAATGAGCAGTTCTTC
TRBJ2-7 TRBD2 once TRBV7-9 CASSWSSAGGGYEQYF TGTGCCAGCAGCTGGTCCTCAGCGGGAGGGGGCTACGAGCAGTACTTC
TRBJ2-7 TRBD1 . TRBV9 CASSVVGTGVDEQYF TGTGCCAGCAGCGTAGTAGGGACAGGAGTGGACGAGCAGTACTTC
TRBJ2-1 . . TRBV6-5 CASSNREHNEQFF TGTGCCAGCAGTAACAGGGAACACAATGAGCAGTTCTTC
TRBJ2-7 TRBD2 . TRBV15 CATSRSAGDEQYF TGTGCCACCAGCAGGTCCGCGGGGGACGAGCAGTACTTC
TRBJ2-7 . . TRBV6-5 CAWRSGEQYF TGTGCCTGGAGGAGCGGCGAGCAGTACTTC
TRBJ2-1 TRBD2 medium-sized TRBV7-8 CASSYYQLRGAYNEQFF TGTGCCAGCAGCTACTACCAGCTTCGGGGGGCCTACAATGAGCAGTTCTTC
TRBJ1-2 . . TRBV7-2 CASSLGVDYGYTF TGTGCCAGCAGCTTAGGGGTTGACTATGGCTACACCTTC
TRBJ2-1 TRBD2 . TRBV2 CASSLWAGVNEQFF TGTGCCAGCAGTCTTTGGGCGGGAGTCAATGAGCAGTTCTTC
TRBJ2-7 TRBD1 once TRBV4-1 CASSRTILSTSGQGREQYF TGCGCCAGCAGCCGAACCATTCTATCCACCTCTGGACAGGGGAGGGAGCAGTACTTC
TRBJ2-7 . . TRBV4-1 CASSQDGGYEQYF TGCGCCAGCAGCCAAGATGGTGGCTACGAGCAGTACTTC
TRBJ1-1 . . TRBV4-3 CASSQSIAGTEAFF TGCGCCAGCAGCCAATCGATTGCGGGGACTGAAGCTTTCTTT
TRBJ1-1 TRBD1 . TRBV5-5 CASSSAWGTGASVKAFF TGTGCCAGCAGCTCCGCCTGGGGGACAGGGGCGAGTGTTAAAGCTTTCTTT
TRBJ2-7 . . TRBV4-3 CASSQDGGYEQYF TGCGCCAGCAGCCAAGATGGGGGTTACGAGCAGTACTTC